One sample yielded the 9 T cell receptor beta chains listed below, sequenced in a study of shared clonotypes between healthy human individuals. Method: immunoSEQ multiplex PCR; TCRdb's copy keeps in-frame clones and lacks some. The data show approximately 1.1 million clones, approximately 80% seen once. Sample: memory CD4+ T cells from PBMCs. Regarding subset: CD45RA-negative fraction. All receptors derive from a man between 18 and 29 years old in good health. Some clones in this sample may be carry-over from other donors' samples.

About this clone: This may arise from a read error, as a much more abundant clone is one base away. The identical CDR3 is also encoded by other nucleotide sequences in the sample. This chain links TRBV7-9 with TRBJ2-2; D tentatively fits TRBD1 or TRBD2 (6 bases each). This CDR3 spans 16 amino acids. The germline V and J ends were trimmed by 5 bases and 2 bases, with 15 bases remaining between them. Germline V gene sequence: CDR1 SEHNR, CDR2 FQNEAQ (reference sequence). The CDR3 is CASSLWLGGNTGELFF. The CDR3 nucleotides are TGTGCCAGCAGCCTTTGGTTGGGGGGCAACACCGGGGAGCTGTTTTTT.

The sample holds many counts of this clone. The chain links TRBV7-3 to TRBJ2-5, with 9 positions matching TRBD2. This CDR3 has 15 amino acids. CDR1 and CDR2 from the germline V gene are SGHTA and FQGTGA. V lost 5 bases to trimming and J lost 0 bases; unmatched junction nucleotides: 4. Written as DNA, the CDR3 is TGTGCCAGCAGCCCGGGACTAGCCAACCAAGAGACCCAGTACTTC. Translating gives CASSPGLANQETQYF.

Concerning this clone: The same CDR3 also results from other DNA sequences found in this sample. The chain recombines TRBV5-1 with TRBJ2-5; D unresolved. In germline, CDR1 is SGHRS, CDR2 YFSETQ. The CDR3 contains 14 residues. V was cut by 0 bases and J by 2 bases, with 8 bases left in between. CDR3 coding DNA: TGCGCCAGCAGCTTGGTGTCAGATCAAGAGACCCAGTACTTC. This encodes CASSLVSDQETQYF.

The J gene is TRBJ2-7, the V gene TRBV5-6, with 8 bases lining up with TRBD1. The germline V gene encodes CDR1 SGHDT and CDR2 YYEEEE. After removal of 3 bases from V and 0 bases from J, the junction contained 5 bases not matched to a gene. The CDR3 sequence is 15 residues long. The CDR3 reads CASSSRTGSSYEQYF. The CDR3 nucleotides read TGTGCCAGCAGCTCACGGACAGGGAGCTCCTACGAGCAGTACTTC.

The V and J genes are TRBV2 and TRBJ2-1; 7 bases fit TRBD2. The CDR3 spans 12 residues. Germline V CDR1 and CDR2: SNHLY, FYNNEI. Trimming took 5 bases from V and 10 from J; bases not matched to a gene: 5. CDR3: CASSFLLAEQFF. As DNA, the CDR3 is TGTGCCAGCAGTTTCCTACTAGCGGAGCAGTTCTTC.

The gene calls are TRBV27 and TRBJ2-5; 7 bases fit TRBD1. V lost 5 bases and J lost 1; bases outside the gene matches: 4. Per germline, CDR1 MNHEY and CDR2 SMNVEV (reference sequence). The CDR3 contains 14 residues. CDR3 protein: CASSPRQGQETQYF. In nucleotides, the CDR3 is TGTGCCAGCAGTCCCAGACAGGGCCAAGAGACCCAGTACTTC.

This clone was detected only a few times. The gene calls are TRBV21-1 and TRBJ2-2; the table's D call of TRBD2 was not tested on the DNA. TRBV21-1 is a known pseudogene. The CDR3 spans 20 residues. CDR3 in amino acids: CASSKAGCIGLADNTGELFF. In nucleotides, the CDR3 is TGTGCCAGCAGCAAAGCTGGGTGTATTGGCCTAGCCGACAACACCGGGGAGCTGTTTTTT.

The chain carries TRBV6-6 and TRBJ2-6; 8 bases agree with TRBD1. V trimming: 6 bases; J trimming: 0 bases; junction bases outside the gene matches: 4. Germline V gene lookup returns CDR1 MNHNY and CDR2 SVGAGI (reference sequence). The CDR3 runs to 16 residues. CDR3 loop: CASSQDRDSGANVLTF. CDR3 coding DNA: TGTGCCAGCAGCCAGGACAGGGACTCTGGGGCCAACGTCCTGACTTTC.

V and J are TRBV29-1 and TRBJ1-3; D is unclear. Germline CDR1 is SQVTM and CDR2 is ANQGSEA. The CDR3 has 13 residues. The V end lost 2 bases, the J end lost 9 bases, and 14 bases lay between the germline ends. CDR3 DNA sequence: TGCAGCGTTGAACTTAGCCCGATGGGCACCATATATTTT. Amino acid sequence: CSVELSPMGTIYF.